This T cell receptor beta chain comes out of a study of early T cells in non-severe SARS-CoV-2 infection. CDR3 size: 16 residues. CDR1 and CDR2 from the germline V gene are KGHSH and LQKENI. V lost 0 bases to trimming and J lost 7 bases; unmatched junction nucleotides: 8. A single record per CDR3 protein comes from TCRdb applying MiXCR to the 5' RACE reads. The top ten clones hold 3.5% to 5% of a sample with 60,000 or so distinct CDR3 sequences, approximately 8% of them seen once. This rearrangement joins TRBV18 to TRBJ2-1; TRBD1 matches 8 bases. This sample comprised whole blood, obtained at baseline. The receptor's source is an adult who was a healthcare worker with PCR-confirmed SARS-CoV-2 infection or an uninfected control (not recorded which). CDR3 in amino acids: CASSPPQGAQDNEQFF. For the CDR3, the DNA is TGTGCCAGCTCACCACCTCAGGGGGCGCAGGATAATGAGCAGTTCTTC.